The clone carrying this TCR beta chain was recorded at least ten times. What it binds is not known. Constant-region reverse primers amplified full-length variable regions, followed by semi-nested Nested Universal Primer A PCR. One entry per CDR3 protein, called by TCRdb with MiXCR from the 5' RACE reads. The data contain about 40,000 distinct CDR3 sequences, 18% of them singletons. Germline V gives CDR1 DFQATT, CDR2 SNEGSKA (reference sequence). V was clipped by 3 bases and J by 1 base; unmatched bases: 8. This CDR3 has 16 amino acids. Findings and limits, study-wide: The larger-cohort validation was restricted to a single TCR beta V-J rearrangement rather than whole repertoires. Tumor-infiltrating Treg TCR alpha and beta sequences overlapped most with tumor naive CD4+ T cells, then blood naive.

The source material was naive CD4+ T cells sorted from a lymph node. The subset was: naive CD4+ T cells, CD4+CD45RA+CD25-. The chain is built from TRBV20-1 and TRBJ1-5, with TRBD1 matching over 8 bases. The clonotype was recovered from a female donor with breast cancer. The CDR3 bases are TGCAGTGCTAGCCCGTCGACAGGGGAGAGCAATCAGCCCCAGCATTTT. Its protein product is CSASPSTGESNQPQHF.